This TCR beta chain was observed in a study of blood T cells in healthy people across ages. No fewer than 6 micrograms of total RNA were isolated from every sample. V dropped 4 bases and J dropped 0 bases, with 13 bases sitting between them. In germline, CDR1 is DFQATT, CDR2 SNEGSKA (reference sequence). CDR3 length equals 15 residues. Next came a second PCR, run for about 6 to 12 cycles, which used a sample-barcoded 5' primer along with a J-beta primer mix. Each CDR3 protein is one row after TCRdb ran MiXCR on the 5' RACE reads. Here the sample spans roughly 570,000 distinct CDR3 sequences, 25% to 30% being singletons.

Material: blood. This TCR was recovered from a woman in her sixties or seventies in good health. The genes are TRBV20-1 and TRBJ1-3; D is unresolved. The CDR3 DNA is TGCAGTGCTAATTTGGTAGGGCGCTCTGGAAACACCATATATTTT. Its translation: CSANLVGRSGNTIYF.